These T cell receptor beta chains were read from a single sample in a study of blood T cells in healthy people across ages. Each CDR3 protein gets one entry after TCRdb re-called the 5' RACE reads with MiXCR. The sample yields fewer than 600,000 distinct CDR3 sequences, over 25% seen once. This same sample was also part of a study on T cells of mothers and their children.

What was sequenced was blood. These receptors were obtained from a boy under 10 years old in good health. Both conserved end residues are part of each CDR3. The D gene is left open where the match is weak. Rows give clone size only sometimes, using once, few, many, or a class for an expanded clone.

- TRBJ2-1 TRBD2 TRBV20-1 CSALRTSGVTEQFF TGCAGTGCTCTCCGGACTAGCGGGGTTACTGAGCAGTTCTTC
- TRBJ2-5 TRBD2 TRBV27 CASSFLGLAGPNTQETQYF TGTGCCAGCAGTTTCTTGGGACTAGCGGGACCTAATACCCAAGAGACCCAGTACTTC
- TRBJ2-1 TRBD2 TRBV5-5 CASSSGLADYNEQFF TGTGCCAGCAGTTCCGGACTAGCGGATTACAATGAGCAGTTCTTC
- TRBJ1-4 TRBD1 TRBV3-1 CASSPQGGRVNEKLFF TGTGCCAGCAGCCCACAGGGGGGCAGGGTTAATGAAAAACTGTTTTTT
- TRBJ2-5 TRBD2 TRBV7-2 CASSASGRAETQYF TGTGCCAGCAGCGCGAGCGGGAGGGCCGAGACCCAGTACTTC
- TRBJ2-1 TRBD2 TRBV7-2 CASSPRTSGTYNEQFF TGTGCCAGCAGCCCCAGAACTAGCGGAACCTACAATGAGCAGTTCTTC
few TRBJ2-3 - TRBV27 CASSLLASRTDTQYF TGTGCCAGCAGTTTATTGGCTAGCCGCACAGATACGCAGTATTTT
- TRBJ2-2 - TRBV12-3/TRBV12-4 CASKVGEWAGELFF TGTGCCAGCAAGGTTGGGGAGTGGGCCGGGGAGCTGTTTTTT
few TRBJ2-5 TRBD2 TRBV12-3/TRBV12-4 CASSWGLAGVGETQYF TGTGCCAGCAGTTGGGGGCTAGCGGGAGTCGGAGAGACCCAGTACTTC
few TRBJ1-2 - TRBV7-9 CASSLVGSRIYGYTF TGTGCCAGCAGCCTAGTGGGCTCACGAATCTATGGCTACACCTTC
- TRBJ2-1 TRBD2 TRBV7-6 CASSFSGRREQFF TGTGCCAGCAGCTTTAGCGGGAGGCGGGAGCAGTTCTTC
few TRBJ1-1 - TRBV29-1 CSVEYLGGEAEAFF TGCAGCGTTGAATACTTGGGAGGAGAGGCTGAAGCTTTCTTT
many TRBJ2-5 TRBD1 TRBV7-9 CASSSTLVGTGGFETQYF TGTGCCAGCAGCTCCACCTTGGTTGGGACAGGGGGCTTCGAGACCCAGTACTTC
- TRBJ2-5 TRBD1 TRBV7-8 CASSSAGTGDLTQYF TGTGCCAGCAGCTCGGCCGGGACAGGGGATCTGACCCAGTACTTC
few TRBJ2-7 - TRBV7-9 CASSPNRALSSYEQYF TGTGCCAGCAGTCCCAACAGGGCCCTGAGCTCCTACGAGCAGTACTTC
- TRBJ2-5 TRBD1 TRBV6-6 CASSYRDRDQETQYF TGTGCCAGCAGTTACCGGGACAGGGACCAAGAGACCCAGTACTTC
- TRBJ2-1 TRBD2 TRBV14 CAKVDGGDFSYNEQFF TGTGCCAAAGTCGACGGGGGGGACTTCTCCTACAATGAGCAGTTCTTC
- TRBJ1-2 - TRBV6-5 CASSYSTNYGYTF TGTGCCAGCAGTTACTCGACTAACTATGGCTACACCTTC
- TRBJ2-1 - TRBV29-1 CSVETGPSDEQFF TGCAGCGTTGAAACAGGGCCGAGCGATGAGCAGTTCTTC
few TRBJ1-2 - TRBV27 CASSLSRTLDGYTF TGTGCCAGCAGTTTATCTAGGACCCTGGATGGCTACACCTTC
- TRBJ2-5 TRBD2 TRBV9 CASSVGLAASLGTQYF TGTGCCAGCAGCGTTGGACTAGCGGCGTCTCTAGGGACCCAGTACTTC
once TRBJ2-1 TRBD2 TRBV29-1 CSVGRGGESEQLF TGCAGCGTTGGCCGGGGGGGGGAGAGTGAGCAGCTCTTC
- TRBJ2-3 - TRBV14 CASSQDRAPPDTQYF TGTGCCAGCAGCCAAGACCGAGCCCCCCCAGATACGCAGTATTTT
- TRBJ2-7 TRBD2 TRBV12-5 CASGLVPRLAGRWAF TGTGCTAGTGGTTTGGTCCCCCGGCTAGCGGGGCGTTGGGCCTTC
- TRBJ1-1 TRBD1 TRBV7-9 CASSSRGRNTEAFF TGTGCCAGCAGCAGCAGGGGGAGGAACACTGAAGCTTTCTTT
- TRBJ1-4 TRBD1 TRBV27 CASSLDRDEKLFF TGTGCCAGCAGTCTCGACAGGGATGAAAAACTGTTTTTT
- TRBJ1-6 - TRBV6-5 CASSRNNSPLHF TGTGCCAGCAGTAGGAATAATTCACCCCTCCACTTT
- TRBJ2-7 - TRBV5-5 CASSHSFDDSYEQYF TGTGCCAGCAGCCACAGTTTCGATGATTCCTACGAGCAGTACTTC
- TRBJ1-2 - TRBV27 CASSLVAGGGYTF TGTGCCAGCAGTTTAGTGGCCGGAGGTGGCTACACCTTC
few TRBJ1-2 - TRBV18 CASSPPTGRGYGYTF TGTGCCAGCTCACCACCCACGGGTAGGGGCTATGGCTACACCTTC
- TRBJ1-2 - TRBV12-3/TRBV12-4 CASSFGGLGGYTF TGTGCCAGCAGTTTCGGGGGATTGGGGGGCTACACCTTC
- TRBJ2-1 - TRBV20-1 CSARDGGSSYNEQFF TGCAGTGCTAGAGACGGTGGGAGCTCCTACAATGAGCAGTTCTTC
- TRBJ2-1 - TRBV7-2 CASSLQVSYNEQFF TGTGCCAGCAGCTTGCAGGTTTCCTACAATGAGCAGTTCTTC
- TRBJ2-1 TRBD2 TRBV12-3/TRBV12-4 CASTGGEMAYNEQFF TGTGCCAGCACCGGGGGGGAGATGGCCTACAATGAGCAGTTCTTC
many TRBJ2-1 TRBD2 TRBV2 CASSEEEAGGLNEQFF TGTGCCAGCAGTGAAGAGGAAGCGGGGGGGCTCAATGAGCAGTTCTTC
- TRBJ1-2 TRBD1 TRBV2 CASSTTDRARDGYTF TGTGCCAGCAGTACGACTGACAGGGCCCGTGATGGCTACACCTTC
- TRBJ2-5 TRBD1 TRBV20-1 CSASSGQGRNQETQYF TGCAGTGCTAGTAGTGGACAGGGGCGAAACCAAGAGACCCAGTACTTC
few TRBJ2-3 TRBD2 TRBV12-3/TRBV12-4 CASSQKSGGSTDTQYF TGTGCCAGCAGCCAAAAAAGCGGGGGGAGCACAGATACGCAGTATTTT
few TRBJ2-7 - TRBV7-8 CASSWPGHPSYEQYF TGTGCCAGCAGCTGGCCGGGACACCCCTCCTACGAGCAGTACTTC
few TRBJ2-3 TRBD2 TRBV9 CASSAPWTSGRLDTQYF TGTGCCAGCAGCGCCCCTTGGACTAGCGGGAGGTTAGATACGCAGTATTTT
medium-sized TRBJ2-1 - TRBV29-1 CSVTAGFYNEQFF TGCAGCGTTACAGCGGGCTTCTACAATGAGCAGTTCTTC